This TCR beta chain came from a study of cytomegalovirus exposure and HLA in healthy donors. Study-wide results and limits: The authors listed 164 TCR beta chains as cytomegalovirus-associated.

V lost 6 bases to trimming and J lost 0 bases, with 14 bases between them. This CDR3 contains 15 residues. CDR1 is MDHEN and CDR2 is SYDVKM in the germline V gene. Profiling relied on immunoSEQ multiplex PCR, and the TCRdb table lists in-frame clones only, not all of them. The table has about 120,000 clones, under 90% seen once. The count of this clone is one. Its matching antigen is unknown. This clonotype was sampled from a young woman in good health and CMV-seronegative. Sequenced: PBMCs. V is TRBV28 and J is TRBJ1-1, with D perhaps matching TRBD1 (5 bases). This CDR3 is CASSSEGLMNTEAFF. Here the CDR3 DNA reads TGTGCCAGCAGCTCTGAGGGACTGATGAACACTGAAGCTTTCTTT.